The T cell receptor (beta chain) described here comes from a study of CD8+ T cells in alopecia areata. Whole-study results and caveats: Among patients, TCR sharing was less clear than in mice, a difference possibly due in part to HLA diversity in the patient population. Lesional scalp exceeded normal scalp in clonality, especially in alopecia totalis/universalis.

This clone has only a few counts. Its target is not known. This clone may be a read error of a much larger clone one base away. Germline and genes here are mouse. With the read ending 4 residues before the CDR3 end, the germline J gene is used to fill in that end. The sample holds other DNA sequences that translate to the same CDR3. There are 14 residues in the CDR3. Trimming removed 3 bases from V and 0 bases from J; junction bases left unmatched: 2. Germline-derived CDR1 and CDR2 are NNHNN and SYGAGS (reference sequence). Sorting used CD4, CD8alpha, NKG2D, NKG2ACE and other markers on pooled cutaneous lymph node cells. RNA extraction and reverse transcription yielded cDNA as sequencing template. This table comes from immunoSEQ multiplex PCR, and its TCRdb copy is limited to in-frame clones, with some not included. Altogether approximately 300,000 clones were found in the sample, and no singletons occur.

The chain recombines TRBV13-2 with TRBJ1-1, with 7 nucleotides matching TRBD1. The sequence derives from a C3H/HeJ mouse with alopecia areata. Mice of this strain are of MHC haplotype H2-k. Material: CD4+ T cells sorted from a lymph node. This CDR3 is CASGGDSANTEVFF. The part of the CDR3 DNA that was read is TGTGCCAGCGGTGGGGACAGTGCAAACACA.